One and the same sample provided the 11 T cell receptor beta chains below, sequenced in a study of radiation and T cells in renal cell carcinoma. Noted treatment: 15 Gy SBRT to primary tumor, nephrectomy 4 weeks later. The method was immunoSEQ multiplex PCR; TCRdb's version includes in-frame clones alone and lacks a portion of them. The top ten hold under 20% of the sample, which has tens of thousands of clones, around 47% seen once. Sequenced material: tumor tissue, taken from a patient whose treatment included radiotherapy and nephrectomy. Every receptor here comes from a woman between 45 and 60 years old with renal cell carcinoma.

This clone has more than one count but fewer than ten. The chain uses TRBV6-4 and TRBJ1-1; D not resolved. Deletions cut 5 bases from V and 0 bases from J, with 7 bases between. CDR1 and CDR2 from the germline V gene are MRHNA and SNTAGT. The CDR3 is 13 residues long. Written as DNA, the CDR3 is TGTGCCAGCAGTCCAACTGTGAACACTGAAGCTTTCTTT. Its protein is CASSPTVNTEAFF.

V usage is TRBV9 and J usage is TRBJ1-1, with a tentative D call TRBD1 (5 bases). The V end was cut by 7 bases, the J end by 0 bases, with 19 bases between. Per the germline V gene, CDR1 is SGDLS and CDR2 is YYNGEE. CDR3 length equals 16 residues. The CDR3 loop is CASGSPGGVLNTEAFF. CDR3 sequence (DNA): TGTGCCAGCGGGTCCCCCGGGGGTGTCTTGAACACTGAAGCTTTCTTT.

This chain links TRBV7-8 with TRBJ1-3; 11 bases align to TRBD1. Per the germline V gene, CDR1 is SGHVS and CDR2 is FQNEAQ. CDR3 length: 17 amino acids. With V trimmed by 5 bases and J by 0 bases, 6 bases remained unmatched. DNA of the CDR3: TGTGCCAGCAGCCCGCGGGACAGGGGGTTCTCTGGAAACACCATATATTTT. Its protein is CASSPRDRGFSGNTIYF.

This clone was seen a handful of times. The rearrangement links TRBV4-2 to TRBJ1-1; 7 nucleotides line up with TRBD1. The J segment lost 1 base and the V segment lost 5 bases, leaving 7 bases of the junction unmatched. The CDR3 runs 15 residues. Germline-derived CDR1 and CDR2 are LGHNA and YNFKEQ. The CDR3 sequence is CASSYPGQRNTEAFF. CDR3 nucleotide sequence: TGTGCCAGCAGCTATCCGGGACAGAGGAACACTGAAGCTTTCTTT.

CDR3 coding DNA: TGTGCCACCAGCGGAACCAGCCCCTACGAGCAGTACTTC. It yields the protein CATSGTSPYEQYF. V is TRBV15 and J is TRBJ2-7, with D hard to call. Trimming left V 5 bases short and J 2 bases short, with 10 bases between. The germline gives CDR1 LNHNV, CDR2 YYDKDF (reference sequence). The CDR3 length is 13 residues.

CDR3 region: CASSPRQAAGANVLTF. CDR3 nucleotides: TGTGCCAGCAGCCCTCGACAGGCGGCAGGGGCCAACGTCCTGACTTTC. V gene TRBV4-2 combines with J gene TRBJ2-6, with a weak D call TRBD1 (6 bases). The V and J ends lost 4 bases and 4 bases respectively, with 14 bases between them. Germline assignment: CDR1 LGHNA and CDR2 YNFKEQ. The CDR3 loop spans 16 amino acids.

This clone was seen a handful of times. Additional DNA sequences in this sample encode the identical CDR3. The J gene is TRBJ1-1, the V gene TRBV11-2; D gene ambiguous. This CDR3 contains 13 residues. V shed 7 bases and J shed 1 base, with 10 bases lying between them. Germline loops: CDR1 SGHAT, CDR2 FQNNGV. The CDR3 DNA follows: TGTGCCAGCATGAGGACGGCGAACACTGAAGCTTTCTTT. Translating gives CASMRTANTEAFF. Combining the CDR3 with reference TRBV11-2 and TRBJ1-1 gives the whole variable domain EAGVAQSPRYKIIEKRQSVAFWCNPISGHATLYWYQQILGQGPKLLIQFQNNGVVDDSQLPKDRFSAERLKGVDSTLKIQPAKLEDSAVYLCASMRTANTEAFFGQGTRLTVV.

This clone was recorded at least ten times. In DNA, the CDR3 is TGTGCCAGCAGGTCGGGGGCCCAAGAGACCCAGTACTTC. Translation: CASRSGAQETQYF. The genes are TRBV7-9 and TRBJ2-5, with D perhaps assigned TRBD1 or TRBD2 (6 bases each). The CDR3 is made up of 13 amino acids. The V end lost 6 bases, the J end lost 1 base, and 9 bases lay between the germline ends. The germline V gene encodes CDR1 SEHNR and CDR2 FQNEAQ (reference sequence).

This clone was detected a few times. The chain uses TRBV5-1 and TRBJ2-1, with TRBD2 identical over 8 bases. CDR3 size: 14 residues. The germline V gene has CDR1 SGHRS and CDR2 YFSETQ. Unmatched junction bases numbered 10, after V lost 4 bases and J lost 10 bases. The CDR3 region is CASSPGLESYEQFF. The CDR3, as DNA: TGCGCCAGCAGCCCGGGACTAGAGTCTTACGAGCAGTTCTTC. Combining the CDR3 with reference TRBV5-1 and TRBJ2-1 gives the whole variable domain KAGVTQTPRYLIKTRGQQVTLSCSPISGHRSVSWYQQTPGQGLQFLFEYFSETQRNKGNFPGRFSGRQFSNSRSEMNVSTLELGDSALYLCASSPGLESYEQFFGPGTRLTVL.

This clone was seen a few times. This sequence joins TRBV6-1 and TRBJ1-5, with no clear D. CDR3 length equals 13 residues. The V end was cut by 2 bases, the J end by 5 bases, with 7 bases between. The germline CDR1 and CDR2 sequences are MNHNS and SASEGT. CDR3 loop: CASSEQVHQPQHF. The CDR3, as DNA: TGTGCCAGCAGTGAACAAGTTCATCAGCCCCAGCATTTT.

The V gene is TRBV5-1, the J gene TRBJ1-1; D is possibly TRBD1 (5 bases). CDR1 is SGHRS, CDR2 YFSETQ, per germline. Trimming took 2 bases from V and 5 from J, leaving 13 bases between them. This CDR3 is built from 14 residues. The CDR3: CASSFGDGGTEAFF. DNA of the CDR3: TGCGCCAGCAGCTTTGGGGATGGGGGGACTGAAGCTTTCTTT.